This T cell receptor (beta chain) appears in the sequencing data of a study of type 1 regulatory T cells. Overall study context: This in vitro CD4 product, T-allo10, is enriched for Tr1 cells and alloantigen-specific. General study results and limits: Tr1 cells had a more restricted TCR repertoire than non-Tr1 cells.

In regard to this clonotype: The target antigen is unknown.

Germline lookup yields CDR1 MNHEY and CDR2 SVGAGI. The V and J ends lost 6 bases and 3 bases respectively, with 15 bases between them. This CDR3 has 15 residues. One entry per CDR3 protein results from TCRdb running MiXCR on the reads. The sample lists some 71,000 distinct CDR3 sequences; under 25% were seen once. This clonotype originated in a human donor in good health. This chain uses TRBV6-5 with TRBJ2-1; weak D call: TRBD2 (6 bases). Sequencing was performed on cultured type 1 regulatory T (Tr1) cells, either the whole culture or a sorted fraction (not recorded which). The CDR3 DNA follows: TGTGCCAGCAGCCTCGCGGGATTCGACTACAATGAGCAGTTCTTC. This codes for CASSLAGFDYNEQFF.